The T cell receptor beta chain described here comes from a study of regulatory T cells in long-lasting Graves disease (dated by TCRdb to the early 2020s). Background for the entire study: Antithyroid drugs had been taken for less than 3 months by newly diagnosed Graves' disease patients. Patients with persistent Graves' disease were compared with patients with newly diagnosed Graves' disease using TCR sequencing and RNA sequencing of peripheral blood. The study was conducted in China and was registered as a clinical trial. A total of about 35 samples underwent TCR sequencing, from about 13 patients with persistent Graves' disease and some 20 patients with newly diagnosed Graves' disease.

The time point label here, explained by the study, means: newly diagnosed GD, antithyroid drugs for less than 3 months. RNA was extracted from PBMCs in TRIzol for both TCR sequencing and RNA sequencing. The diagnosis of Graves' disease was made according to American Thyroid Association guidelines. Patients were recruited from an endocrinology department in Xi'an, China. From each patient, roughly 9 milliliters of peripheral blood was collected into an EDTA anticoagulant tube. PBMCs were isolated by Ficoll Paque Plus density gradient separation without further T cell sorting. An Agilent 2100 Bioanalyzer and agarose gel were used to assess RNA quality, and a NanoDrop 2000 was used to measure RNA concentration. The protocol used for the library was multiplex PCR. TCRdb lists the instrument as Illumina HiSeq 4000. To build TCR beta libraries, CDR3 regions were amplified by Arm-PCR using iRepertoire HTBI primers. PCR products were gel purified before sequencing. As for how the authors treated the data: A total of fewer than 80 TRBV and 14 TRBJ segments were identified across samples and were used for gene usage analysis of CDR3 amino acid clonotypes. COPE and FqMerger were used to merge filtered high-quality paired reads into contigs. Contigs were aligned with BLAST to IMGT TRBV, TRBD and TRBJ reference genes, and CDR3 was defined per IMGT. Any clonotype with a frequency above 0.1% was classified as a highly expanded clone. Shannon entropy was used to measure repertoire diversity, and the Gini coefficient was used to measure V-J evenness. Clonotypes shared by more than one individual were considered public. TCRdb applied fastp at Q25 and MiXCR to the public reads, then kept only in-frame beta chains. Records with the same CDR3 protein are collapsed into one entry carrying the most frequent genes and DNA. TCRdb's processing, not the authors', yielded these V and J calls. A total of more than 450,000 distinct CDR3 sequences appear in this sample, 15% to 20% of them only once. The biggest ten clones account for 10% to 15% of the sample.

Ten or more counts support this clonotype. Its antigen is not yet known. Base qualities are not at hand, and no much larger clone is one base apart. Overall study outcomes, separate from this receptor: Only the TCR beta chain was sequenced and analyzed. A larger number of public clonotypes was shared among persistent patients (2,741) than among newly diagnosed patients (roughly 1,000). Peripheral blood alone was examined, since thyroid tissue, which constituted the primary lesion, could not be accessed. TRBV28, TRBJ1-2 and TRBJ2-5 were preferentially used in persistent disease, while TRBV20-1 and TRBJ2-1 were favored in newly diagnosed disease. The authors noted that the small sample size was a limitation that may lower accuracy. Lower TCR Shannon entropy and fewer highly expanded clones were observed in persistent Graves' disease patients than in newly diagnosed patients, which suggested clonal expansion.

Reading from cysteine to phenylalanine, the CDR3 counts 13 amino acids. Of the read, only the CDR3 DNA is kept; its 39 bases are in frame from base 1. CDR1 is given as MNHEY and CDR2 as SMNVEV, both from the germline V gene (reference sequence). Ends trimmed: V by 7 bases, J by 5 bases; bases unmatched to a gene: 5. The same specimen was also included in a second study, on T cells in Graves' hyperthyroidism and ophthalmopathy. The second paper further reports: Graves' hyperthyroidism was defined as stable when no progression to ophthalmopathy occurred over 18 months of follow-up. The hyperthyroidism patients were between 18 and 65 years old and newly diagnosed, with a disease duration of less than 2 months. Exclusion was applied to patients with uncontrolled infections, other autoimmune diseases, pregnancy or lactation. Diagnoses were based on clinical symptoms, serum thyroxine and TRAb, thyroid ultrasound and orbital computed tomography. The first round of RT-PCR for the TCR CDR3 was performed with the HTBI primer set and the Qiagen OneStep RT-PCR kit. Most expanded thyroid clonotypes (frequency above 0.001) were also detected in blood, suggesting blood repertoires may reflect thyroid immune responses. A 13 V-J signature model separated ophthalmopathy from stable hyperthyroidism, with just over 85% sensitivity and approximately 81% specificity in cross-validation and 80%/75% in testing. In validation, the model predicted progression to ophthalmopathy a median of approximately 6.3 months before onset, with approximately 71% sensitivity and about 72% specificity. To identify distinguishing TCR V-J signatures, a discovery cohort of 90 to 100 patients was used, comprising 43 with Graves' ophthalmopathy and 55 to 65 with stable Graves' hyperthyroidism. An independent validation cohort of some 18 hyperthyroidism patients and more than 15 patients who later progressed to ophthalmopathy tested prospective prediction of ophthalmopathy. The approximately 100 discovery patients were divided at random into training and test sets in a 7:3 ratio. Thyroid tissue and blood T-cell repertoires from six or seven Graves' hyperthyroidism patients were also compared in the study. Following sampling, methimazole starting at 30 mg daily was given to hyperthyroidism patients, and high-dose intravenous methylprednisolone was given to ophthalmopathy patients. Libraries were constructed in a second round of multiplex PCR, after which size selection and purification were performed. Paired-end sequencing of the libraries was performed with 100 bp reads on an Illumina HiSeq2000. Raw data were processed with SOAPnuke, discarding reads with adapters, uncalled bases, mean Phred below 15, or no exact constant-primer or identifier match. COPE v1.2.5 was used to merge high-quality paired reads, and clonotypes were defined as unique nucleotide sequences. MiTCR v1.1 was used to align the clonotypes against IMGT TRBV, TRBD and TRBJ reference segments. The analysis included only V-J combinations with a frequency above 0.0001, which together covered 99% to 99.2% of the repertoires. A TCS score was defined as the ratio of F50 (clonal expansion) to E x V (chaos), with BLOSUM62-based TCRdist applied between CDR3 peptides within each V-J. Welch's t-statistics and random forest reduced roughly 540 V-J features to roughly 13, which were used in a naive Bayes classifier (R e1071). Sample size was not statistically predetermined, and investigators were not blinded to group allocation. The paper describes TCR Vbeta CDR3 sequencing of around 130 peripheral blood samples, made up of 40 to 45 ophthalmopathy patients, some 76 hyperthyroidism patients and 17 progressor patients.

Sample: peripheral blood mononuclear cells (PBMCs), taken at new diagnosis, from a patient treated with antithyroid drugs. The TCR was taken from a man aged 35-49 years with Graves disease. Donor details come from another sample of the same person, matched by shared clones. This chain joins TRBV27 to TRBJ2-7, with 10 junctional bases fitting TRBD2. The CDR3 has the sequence CASKSLAGDEQYF. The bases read TGTGCCAGCAAATCTCTAGCGGGAGACGAGCAGTACTTC.